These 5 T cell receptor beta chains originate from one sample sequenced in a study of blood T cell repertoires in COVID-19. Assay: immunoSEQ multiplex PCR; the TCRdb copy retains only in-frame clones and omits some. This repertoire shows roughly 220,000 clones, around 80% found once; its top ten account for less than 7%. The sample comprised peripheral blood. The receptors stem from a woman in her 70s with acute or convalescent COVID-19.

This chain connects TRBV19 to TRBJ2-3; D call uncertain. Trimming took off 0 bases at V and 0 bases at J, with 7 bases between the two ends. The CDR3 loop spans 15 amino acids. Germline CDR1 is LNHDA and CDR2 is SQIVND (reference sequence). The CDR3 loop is CASSIDQKSTDTQYF. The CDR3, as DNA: TGTGCCAGTAGTATAGATCAAAAAAGCACAGATACGCAGTATTTT.

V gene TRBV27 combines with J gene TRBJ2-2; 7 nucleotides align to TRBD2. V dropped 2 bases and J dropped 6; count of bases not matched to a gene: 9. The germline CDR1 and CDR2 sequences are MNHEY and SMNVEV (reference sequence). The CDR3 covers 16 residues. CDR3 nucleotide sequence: TGTGCCAGCAGTTTAGAGCGGGGTTTGGGATCCGGGGAGCTGTTTTTT. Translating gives CASSLERGLGSGELFF.

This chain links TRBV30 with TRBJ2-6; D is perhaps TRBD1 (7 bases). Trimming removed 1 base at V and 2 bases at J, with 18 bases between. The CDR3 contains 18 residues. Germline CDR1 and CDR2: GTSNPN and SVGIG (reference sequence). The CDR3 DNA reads TGTGCCTGGAGTGGACTCAGGGGGGAATATACTGGGGCCAACGTCCTGACTTTC. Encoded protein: CAWSGLRGEYTGANVLTF.

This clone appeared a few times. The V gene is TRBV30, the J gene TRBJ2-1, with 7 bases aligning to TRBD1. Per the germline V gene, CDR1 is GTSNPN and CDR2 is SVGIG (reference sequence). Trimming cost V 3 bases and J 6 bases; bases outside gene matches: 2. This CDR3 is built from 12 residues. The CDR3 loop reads CAWRGQINEQFF. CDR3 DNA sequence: TGTGCCTGGAGGGGACAGATCAATGAGCAGTTCTTC.

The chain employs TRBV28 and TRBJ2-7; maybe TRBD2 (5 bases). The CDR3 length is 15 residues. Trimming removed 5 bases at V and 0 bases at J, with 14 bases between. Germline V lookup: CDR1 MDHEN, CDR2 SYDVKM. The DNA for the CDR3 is TGTGCCAGCAGTGCAAATACGGGGAGCTCCTACGAGCAGTACTTC. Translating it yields CASSANTGSSYEQYF.